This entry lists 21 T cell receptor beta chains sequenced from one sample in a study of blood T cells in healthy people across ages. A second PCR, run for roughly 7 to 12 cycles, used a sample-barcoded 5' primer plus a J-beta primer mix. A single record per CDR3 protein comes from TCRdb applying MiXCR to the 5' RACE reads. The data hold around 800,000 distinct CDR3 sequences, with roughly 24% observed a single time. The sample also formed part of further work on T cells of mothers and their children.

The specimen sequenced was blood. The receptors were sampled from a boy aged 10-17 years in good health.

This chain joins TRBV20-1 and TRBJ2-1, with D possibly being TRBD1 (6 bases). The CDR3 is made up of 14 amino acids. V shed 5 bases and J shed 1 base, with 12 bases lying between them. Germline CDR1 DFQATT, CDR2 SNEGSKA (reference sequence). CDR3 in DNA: TGCAGTGCTCGCCGGGACACGTCCTACAATGAGCAGTTCTTC. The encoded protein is CSARRDTSYNEQFF.

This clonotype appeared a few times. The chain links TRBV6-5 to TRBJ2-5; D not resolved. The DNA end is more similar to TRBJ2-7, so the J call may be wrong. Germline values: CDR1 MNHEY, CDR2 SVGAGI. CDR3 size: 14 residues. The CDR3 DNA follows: TGTGCCAGCAGTTACTGGGGAAACCCCTACGAGCAGTACTTC. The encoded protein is CASSYWGNPYEQYF.

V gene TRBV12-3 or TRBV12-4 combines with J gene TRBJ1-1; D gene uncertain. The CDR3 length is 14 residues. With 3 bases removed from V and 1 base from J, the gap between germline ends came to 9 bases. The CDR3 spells CASSFAAENTEAFF. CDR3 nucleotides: TGTGCCAGCAGTTTCGCAGCCGAGAACACTGAAGCTTTCTTT.

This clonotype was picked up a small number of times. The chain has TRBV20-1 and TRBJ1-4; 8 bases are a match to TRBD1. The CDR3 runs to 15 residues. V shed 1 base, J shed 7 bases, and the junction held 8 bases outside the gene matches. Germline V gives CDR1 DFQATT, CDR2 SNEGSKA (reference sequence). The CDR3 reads CSARALDRDPEKLFF. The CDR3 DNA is TGCAGTGCTAGAGCCCTGGACAGGGATCCTGAAAAACTGTTTTTT.

CDR3 amino acids: CASSQDVVSPGNTIYF. CDR3 nucleotide sequence: TGTGCCAGCAGCCAAGATGTTGTATCGCCTGGAAACACCATATATTTT. The chain links TRBV4-2 to TRBJ1-3; D gene uncertain. The germline CDR1 and CDR2 sequences are LGHNA and YNFKEQ. The length of the CDR3 is 16 residues. The V gene lost 0 bases and the J gene lost 2 bases, with 11 bases spanning the gap.

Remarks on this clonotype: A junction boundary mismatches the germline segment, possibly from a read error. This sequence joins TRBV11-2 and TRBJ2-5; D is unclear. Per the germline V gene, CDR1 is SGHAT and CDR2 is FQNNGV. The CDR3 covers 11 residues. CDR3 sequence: CARSFSETQYF. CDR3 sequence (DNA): TGTGCCAGAAGCTTCAGTGAGACCCAGTACTTC.

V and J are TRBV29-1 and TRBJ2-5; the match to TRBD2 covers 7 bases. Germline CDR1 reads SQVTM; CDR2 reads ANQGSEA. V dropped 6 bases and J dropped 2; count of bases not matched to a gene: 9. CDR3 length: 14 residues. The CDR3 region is CSVDRDYRQETQYF. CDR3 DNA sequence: TGCAGCGTGGATCGGGACTACCGGCAAGAGACCCAGTACTTC.

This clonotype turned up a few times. CDR3 bases: TGTGCCAGCAGCTTAGATGGCGTCGGGAGCTCCTACGAGCAGTACTTC. This translates into CASSLDGVGSSYEQYF. The V and J genes are TRBV7-2 and TRBJ2-7, with D perhaps TRBD2 (6 bases). CDR1 is SGHTA, CDR2 FQGNSA, per germline. CDR3 length equals 16 residues. Deletions cut 1 base from V and 0 bases from J, with 13 bases between.

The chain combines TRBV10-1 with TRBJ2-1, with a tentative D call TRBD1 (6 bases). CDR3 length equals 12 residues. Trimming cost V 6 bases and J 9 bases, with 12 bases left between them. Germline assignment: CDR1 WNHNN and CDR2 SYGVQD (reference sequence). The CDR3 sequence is CASSEPGVEQFF. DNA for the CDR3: TGCGCCAGCAGCGAACCAGGGGTTGAGCAGTTCTTC.

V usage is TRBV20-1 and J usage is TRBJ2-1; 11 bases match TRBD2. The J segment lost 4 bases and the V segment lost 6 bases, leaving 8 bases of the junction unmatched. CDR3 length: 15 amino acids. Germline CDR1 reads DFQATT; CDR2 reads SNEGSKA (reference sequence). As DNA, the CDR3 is TGCAGTGCCTCCTATAGCGGGGGGGCTTACAATGAGCAGTTCTTC. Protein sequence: CSASYSGGAYNEQFF.

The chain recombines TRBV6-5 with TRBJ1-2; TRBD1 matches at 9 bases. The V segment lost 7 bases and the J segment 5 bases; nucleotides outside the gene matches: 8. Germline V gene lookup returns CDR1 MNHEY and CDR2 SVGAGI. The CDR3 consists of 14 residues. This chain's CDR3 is CASTQDRGGYGYTF. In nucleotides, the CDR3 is TGTGCCAGCACCCAGGACAGGGGCGGTTATGGCTACACCTTC.

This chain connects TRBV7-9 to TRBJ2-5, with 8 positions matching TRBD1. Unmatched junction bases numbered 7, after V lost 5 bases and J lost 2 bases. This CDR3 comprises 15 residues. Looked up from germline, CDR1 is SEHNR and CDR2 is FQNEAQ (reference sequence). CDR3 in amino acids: CASSVLGQGQETQYF. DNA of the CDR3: TGTGCCAGCAGCGTCCTAGGACAGGGTCAAGAGACCCAGTACTTC. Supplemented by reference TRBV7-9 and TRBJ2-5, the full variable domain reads DTGVSQNPRHKITKRGQNVTFRCDPISEHNRLYWYRQTLGQGPEFLTYFQNEAQLEKSRLLSDRFSAERPKGSFSTLEIQRTEQGDSAMYLCASSVLGQGQETQYFGPGTRLLVL.

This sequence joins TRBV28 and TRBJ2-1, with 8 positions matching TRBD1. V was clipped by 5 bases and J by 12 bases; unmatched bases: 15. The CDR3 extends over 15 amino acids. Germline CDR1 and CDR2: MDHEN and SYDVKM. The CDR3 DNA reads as TGTGCCAGCAGTCCCGGGGACAGGTCCGTTGCGTGGCAGTTCTTC. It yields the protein CASSPGDRSVAWQFF.

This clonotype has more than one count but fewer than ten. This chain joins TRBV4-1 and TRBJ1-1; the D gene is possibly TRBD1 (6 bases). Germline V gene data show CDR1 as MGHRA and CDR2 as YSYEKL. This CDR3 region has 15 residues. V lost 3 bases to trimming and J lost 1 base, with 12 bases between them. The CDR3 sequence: CASSQPGQKNTEAFF. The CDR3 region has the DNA TGCGCCAGCAGCCAGCCGGGACAAAAGAACACTGAAGCTTTCTTT.

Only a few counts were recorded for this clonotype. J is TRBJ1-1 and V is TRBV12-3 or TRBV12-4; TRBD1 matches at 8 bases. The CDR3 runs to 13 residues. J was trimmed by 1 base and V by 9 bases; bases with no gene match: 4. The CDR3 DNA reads TGTGCCAGTGTTCAGGGGGCGAACACTGAAGCTTTCTTT. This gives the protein CASVQGANTEAFF.

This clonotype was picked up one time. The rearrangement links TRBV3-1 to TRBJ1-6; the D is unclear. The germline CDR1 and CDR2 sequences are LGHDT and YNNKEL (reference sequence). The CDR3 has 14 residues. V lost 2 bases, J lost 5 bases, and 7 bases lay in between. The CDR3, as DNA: TGTGCCAGCAGCCAAAGGCCAGATAATTCACCCCTCCACTTT. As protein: CASSQRPDNSPLHF.

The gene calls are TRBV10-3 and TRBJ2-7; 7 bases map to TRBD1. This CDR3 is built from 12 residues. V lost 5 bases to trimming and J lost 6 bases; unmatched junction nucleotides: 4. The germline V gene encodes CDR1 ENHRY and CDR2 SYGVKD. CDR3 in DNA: TGTGCCATCAGTAAGACAGGGCGCGAGCAGTACTTC. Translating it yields CAISKTGREQYF.

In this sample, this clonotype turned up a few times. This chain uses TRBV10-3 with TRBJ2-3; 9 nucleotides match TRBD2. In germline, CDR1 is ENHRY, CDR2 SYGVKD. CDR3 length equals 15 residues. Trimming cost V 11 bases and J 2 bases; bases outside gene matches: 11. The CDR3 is CAAQRGAAATDTQYF. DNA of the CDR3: TGTGCCGCACAGCGGGGGGCCGCGGCCACAGATACGCAGTATTTT.

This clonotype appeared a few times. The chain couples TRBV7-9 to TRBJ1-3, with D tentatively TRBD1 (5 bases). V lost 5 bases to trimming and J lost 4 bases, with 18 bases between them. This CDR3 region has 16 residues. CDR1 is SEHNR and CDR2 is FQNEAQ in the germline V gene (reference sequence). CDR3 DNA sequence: TGTGCCAGCAGCCGTGACTTGGGACTGGCGGGAAACACCATATATTTT. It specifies CASSRDLGLAGNTIYF.

The CDR3 here is CSVEEGWETQYF. DNA for the CDR3: TGCAGCGTTGAGGAAGGGTGGGAGACCCAGTACTTC. The chain is built from TRBV29-1 and TRBJ2-5; D call uncertain. The length of the CDR3 is 12 residues. Germline values: CDR1 SQVTM, CDR2 ANQGSEA. Trimming took off 3 bases at V and 5 bases at J, with 10 bases between the two ends.

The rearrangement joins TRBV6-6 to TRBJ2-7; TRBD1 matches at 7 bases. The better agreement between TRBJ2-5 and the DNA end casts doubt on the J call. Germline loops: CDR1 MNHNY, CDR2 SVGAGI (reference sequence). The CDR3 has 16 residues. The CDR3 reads CASSTDRSGEGETQYF. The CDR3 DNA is TGTGCCAGCAGTACGGACAGGTCCGGTGAGGGAGAGACCCAGTACTTC.